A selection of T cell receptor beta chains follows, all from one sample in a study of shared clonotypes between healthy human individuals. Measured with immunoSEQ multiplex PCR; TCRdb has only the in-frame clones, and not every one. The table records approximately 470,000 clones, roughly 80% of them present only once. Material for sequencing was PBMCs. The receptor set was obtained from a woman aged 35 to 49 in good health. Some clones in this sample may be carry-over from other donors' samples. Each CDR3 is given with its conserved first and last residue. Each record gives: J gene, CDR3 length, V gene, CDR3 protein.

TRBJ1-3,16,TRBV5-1,CASSLDSGTTGNTIYF
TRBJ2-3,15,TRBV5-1,CASSSSGARTDTQYF
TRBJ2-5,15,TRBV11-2,CASRLPGISQETQYF
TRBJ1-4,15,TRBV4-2,CASSPRDRMNEKLFF
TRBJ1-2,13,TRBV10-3,CAISVDSIYGYTF
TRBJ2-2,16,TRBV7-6,CASSPGTSDHTGELFF
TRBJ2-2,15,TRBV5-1,CASSFLGANTGELFF
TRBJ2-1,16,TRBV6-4,CASSDSKGRDLDEQFF
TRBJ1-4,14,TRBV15,CATSRDIGGSKLFF
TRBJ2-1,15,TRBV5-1,CASSLRLAGHNEQFF
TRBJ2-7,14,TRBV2,CASTRLAGVLEQYF
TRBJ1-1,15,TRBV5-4,CASSGGGQGGTEAFF
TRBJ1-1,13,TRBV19,CASSLTANTEAFF
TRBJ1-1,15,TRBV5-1,CASSFGALGNTEAFF
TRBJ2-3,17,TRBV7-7,CASSPRWVAKAADTQYF
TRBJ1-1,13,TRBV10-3,CAISEYRNTEAFF
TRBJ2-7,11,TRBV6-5,CASRARGEQYF
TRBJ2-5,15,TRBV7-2,CASRLAGGPRQTQYF
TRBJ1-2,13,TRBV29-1,CSVGTTHNYGYTF
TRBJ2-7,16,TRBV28,CASSPLGRGGSYEQYF
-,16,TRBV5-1,CASSSGLAVTDNEQFF
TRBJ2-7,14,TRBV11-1,CASSFDRDGYEQYF
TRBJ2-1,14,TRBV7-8,CASSPGLVFGEQFF
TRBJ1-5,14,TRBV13,CASSLAQDNQPQHF
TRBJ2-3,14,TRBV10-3,CAIRDSGSTDTQYF
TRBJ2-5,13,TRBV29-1,CSVSGTLGETQYF
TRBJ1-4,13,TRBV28,CASSIRADEKLFF
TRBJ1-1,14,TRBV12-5,CASGPDREVTEAFF
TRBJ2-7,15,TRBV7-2,CASSEIAYSSYEQYF
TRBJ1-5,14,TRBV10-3,CAISPDGYNQPQHF
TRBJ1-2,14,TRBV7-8,CASSLGSKNYGYTF
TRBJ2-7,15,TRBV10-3,CAIREGPAGSYEQYF
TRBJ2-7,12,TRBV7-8,CASSLWGNEQYF
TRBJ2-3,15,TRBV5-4,CASRDREVGTDTQYF
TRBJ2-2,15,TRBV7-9,CASSLVTGGLGELFF